Described below is a single T cell receptor beta chain sequence and its context. Its antigen has not been determined. Within one base of it there is no much larger clone, and no base qualities were kept. This same CDR3 is encoded by further DNA sequences in the sample. CDR1 and CDR2 are drawn from the germline V gene (reference sequence): MNHNY, SVGAGI. Germline trimming amounts to 0 bases on V and 4 bases on J, with 0 as the count of junction bases outside the gene matches. Including cysteine and phenylalanine, the CDR3 has 15 amino acids. Only the CDR3 portion is preserved as DNA: 45 bases, with reading frame beginning at the first base. The data stem from a study of OX40 agonist ivuxolimab in advanced cancers. About the study as a whole: Ivuxolimab, which targeted the costimulatory receptor OX40 (CD134), was an agonistic, fully human IgG2 monoclonal antibody. In the dose-escalation cohort, 82.7% of patients were male, and the mean age was approximately 60 years, with a range of about 23 to 85. Of the roughly 51 patients in dose escalation, 19 had hepatocellular carcinoma, about 15 had melanoma, 9 had renal cell carcinoma and 9 had head and neck cancer. Prior anti-PD-1, anti-PD-L1 or anti-CTLA-4 therapy was permitted, and approximately 40% of dose-escalation patients had received checkpoint inhibitors. Partial responses occurred in three dose-escalation patients: two with cutaneous melanoma and one with hepatocellular carcinoma. Intravenous ivuxolimab was administered to patients every 2 weeks at six dose levels: 0.01, 0.1, 0.3, 1.5, 3 and 10 mg/kg. The monotherapy dose-escalation portion (N ≈ 52 patients) of the phase I ivuxolimab trial is reported in the paper. The purpose of peripheral TCRbeta sequencing was to test whether ivuxolimab changed TCR sequence diversity and led to clonal T-cell expansion.

What the authors observed across the whole study: After ivuxolimab, expanded clones were on average more numerous among CD8+ T cells than among CD4+ T cells. In the 0.1-3.0 mg/kg groups, partial responders were among the patients with the lowest normalized peripheral clonal expansion, particularly in CD8+ T cells. Low levels of normalized T-cell clonal expansion were also seen in some nonresponding patients. At doses of 0.1 to 3.0 mg/kg, clonal expansion of both CD4+ and CD8+ T cells in blood was seen between baseline and week 6. The antigen specificity of the peripheral T cells that underwent clonal expansion was not determined.

To sequence the TCRbeta CDR3 region, genomic DNA was isolated from the sorted cells. The immunoSEQ Assay was used for sequencing of TCRbeta CDR3 regions. The table was pulled from immuneACCESS by TCRdb, which kept in-frame rearrangements only. Such tables lose some clones; where checked, under half of the loss comes from unresolved V genes, and the rest has no known cause. The table for this sample lists some 80,000 clones; around 90% of them were counted only once. Roughly 0.35% of the sample goes to the ten largest clones. The trial excluded patients who had a history of autoimmune disease or who were on systemic immunosuppression. In every dose cohort, peripheral blood was drawn for TCR sequencing at baseline, cycle 4 day 1, and cycle 7 day 1. Samples came from an open-label, multicenter, first-in-human phase I dose-escalation trial of ivuxolimab. The trial enrolled adults with locally advanced or metastatic head and neck squamous cell, hepatocellular, melanoma or renal cell carcinoma. Before TCR sequencing, CD4+ and CD8+ T cells were separately sorted from peripheral blood.

The chain was built from TRBV6-6 and TRBJ1-1; 12 middle bases align to TRBD1. The sample here was CD4+ or CD8+ T cells sorted from blood, taken in a trial of the OX40 agonist ivuxolimab. This clonotype originated in an adult with an advanced solid tumor such as melanoma, head and neck, liver or kidney cancer. Here is the DNA: TGTGCCAGCAGTTACTCGGGACAGGGGGCCACTGAAGCTTTCTTT. Translated, it gives CASSYSGQGATEAFF.